Shown below are 21 T cell receptor beta chains from a single sample sequenced in a study of blood T cell repertoires in COVID-19. Method: immunoSEQ multiplex PCR; TCRdb's copy keeps in-frame clones and lacks some. The repertoire has 200,000 to 250,000 clones, approximately 86% of them found once; the top ten carry 3% to 3.5%. Sequenced: peripheral blood. These receptors all come from a man aged 55-75 years with acute or convalescent COVID-19.

This clone was detected only a few times. The rearrangement joins TRBV19 to TRBJ2-1, with 9 bases matching TRBD1. J lost 4 bases, V lost 5 bases, and 12 bases had no gene match. The CDR3 extends over 17 amino acids. The germline gives CDR1 LNHDA, CDR2 SQIVND (reference sequence). The CDR3 region has the DNA TGTGCCAGTAGTCCGCCGACCGGGACAGGGAGATACAATGAGCAGTTCTTC. Translation gives CASSPPTGTGRYNEQFF.

The gene calls are TRBV28 and TRBJ1-2, with D uncertain. Germline loops: CDR1 MDHEN, CDR2 SYDVKM. Trimming removed 2 bases at V and 8 bases at J, with 9 bases between. The CDR3 contains 12 residues. Written as DNA, the CDR3 is TGTGCCAGCAGTTTAGGCTCCCTGGGCTACACCTTC. This sequence encodes CASSLGSLGYTF.

This chain joins TRBV4-2 and TRBJ1-2, with 8 bases matching TRBD1. Trimming took 4 bases from V and 8 from J; bases not matched to a gene: 15. The CDR3 has 16 residues. Per the germline V gene, CDR1 is LGHNA and CDR2 is YNFKEQ. CDR3 in amino acids: CASSRAEDRDTMGYTF. The CDR3 DNA reads as TGTGCCAGCAGCCGAGCAGAGGACAGGGATACTATGGGCTACACCTTC.

The CDR3, as DNA: TGTGCCAGCAGTTACAACAGGGGCGGCTACACCTTC. Translation: CASSYNRGGYTF. J is TRBJ1-2 and V is TRBV6-2 or TRBV6-3; 7 positions agree with TRBD1. The CDR3 extends over 12 amino acids. With 2 bases clipped from V and 8 bases from J, the junction kept 2 bases outside the gene matches. Germline values: CDR1 MNHEY, CDR2 SVGEGT.

The rearrangement joins TRBV4-1 to TRBJ2-7; 7 bases are shared with TRBD2. Germline CDR1 reads MGHRA; CDR2 reads YSYEKL. V was clipped by 4 bases and J by 3 bases; unmatched bases: 12. CDR3 length: 16 amino acids. CDR3 loop: CASSLETGTTIYEQYF. CDR3 nucleotides: TGCGCCAGCAGCCTTGAAACCGGGACTACTATCTACGAGCAGTACTTC.

The chain uses TRBV5-4 and TRBJ1-4; 9 positions match TRBD1. The ends lost 4 bases at V and 4 bases at J; junction bases unmatched: 11. The CDR3 loop spans 17 amino acids. Per the germline V gene, CDR1 is SGHNT and CDR2 is YYREEE (reference sequence). The CDR3 DNA reads TGTGCCAGCAGCCCGGGACAGGGTGGCAGCAATAATGAAAAACTGTTTTTT. This sequence encodes CASSPGQGGSNNEKLFF.

V usage is TRBV18 and J usage is TRBJ1-2; a weak D match, TRBD1 (6 bases). Germline V lookup: CDR1 KGHSH, CDR2 LQKENI. The CDR3 covers 17 residues. Between the trimmed V and J ends, which lost 3 bases and 8 bases, there was a span of 25 bases. CDR3 sequence: CASSPTGNGPLASGYTF. Written as DNA, the CDR3 is TGTGCCAGCTCACCGACAGGTAACGGCCCATTGGCTTCCGGCTACACCTTC.

This chain links TRBV5-6 with TRBJ2-5; 7 bases match TRBD1. This CDR3 has 14 residues. CDR1 and CDR2 from the germline V gene are SGHDT and YYEEEE. Losses at the gene ends were 4 bases for V and 7 bases for J; bases not matched to a gene: 10. CDR3 in DNA: TGTGCCAGCAGCCCCAGGGGTCCAGGGGGGACCCAGTACTTC. This translates into CASSPRGPGGTQYF.

This chain uses TRBV28 with TRBJ2-7, with 8 nucleotides matching TRBD2. The CDR3 runs to 14 residues. The ends lost 3 bases at V and 5 bases at J; junction bases unmatched: 6. CDR1 is MDHEN, CDR2 SYDVKM, per germline. CDR3 nucleotide sequence: TGTGCCAGCAGTTTTCCGGGGGGGCCCGACGAGCAGTACTTC. Translating it yields CASSFPGGPDEQYF. Supplemented by reference TRBV28 and TRBJ2-7, the full variable domain reads DVKVTQSSRYLVKRTGEKVFLECVQDMDHENMFWYRQDPGLGLRLIYFSYDVKMKEKGDIPEGYSVSREKKERFSLILESASTNQTSMYLCASSFPGGPDEQYFGPGTRLTVT.

The chain uses TRBV5-1 and TRBJ1-1; D is possibly TRBD1 (5 bases). The ends were cut back, 5 bases at V and 0 bases at J, with 17 bases in the middle. The CDR3 loop spans 16 amino acids. Germline V CDR1 and CDR2: SGHRS, YFSETQ. The CDR3 sequence is CASRPYAQGMNTEAFF. CDR3 sequence (DNA): TGCGCCAGCAGACCTTACGCGCAGGGCATGAACACTGAAGCTTTCTTT.

The chain recombines TRBV28 with TRBJ2-3; the match to TRBD2 covers 8 bases. CDR3 length equals 16 residues. The germline CDR1 and CDR2 sequences are MDHEN and SYDVKM. V dropped 2 bases and J dropped 1; count of bases not matched to a gene: 5. In DNA, the CDR3 is TGTGCCAGCAGTTTAGATGGTAGCGGGGGCACAGATACGCAGTATTTT. It yields the protein CASSLDGSGGTDTQYF.

Turning to this clone: The sample contains more than one DNA sequence encoding this CDR3. The chain links TRBV6-6 to TRBJ2-7; the match to TRBD1 covers 8 bases. In germline, CDR1 is MNHNY, CDR2 SVGAGI (reference sequence). V lost 7 bases to trimming and J lost 0 bases; unmatched junction nucleotides: 8. The CDR3 spans 15 residues. The CDR3 nucleotides read TGTGCCAGCACCCCGCGACAGGGGAGCTCCTACGAGCAGTACTTC. Translation gives CASTPRQGSSYEQYF.

The CDR3 bases are TGTGCCATCAGTGCACGGGAGGAGCAGTTCTTC. It encodes CAISAREEQFF. The rearrangement joins TRBV10-3 to TRBJ2-1, with a weak D call TRBD2 (6 bases). Germline CDR1 reads ENHRY; CDR2 reads SYGVKD. Trimming left V 4 bases short and J 10 bases short, with 8 bases between. The CDR3 loop spans 11 amino acids.

J is TRBJ1-6 and V is TRBV11-2; D uncertain. Looked up from germline, CDR1 is SGHAT and CDR2 is FQNNGV. V was cut by 5 bases and J by 7 bases, with 15 bases left in between. The CDR3 totals 15 residues. CDR3 coding DNA: TGTGCCAGCAGCATGTCCGGGGTAAAGAATTCACCCCTCCACTTT. Translation gives CASSMSGVKNSPLHF. Based on the CDR3 plus reference TRBV11-2 and TRBJ1-6, the full variable domain is EAGVAQSPRYKIIEKRQSVAFWCNPISGHATLYWYQQILGQGPKLLIQFQNNGVVDDSQLPKDRFSAERLKGVDSTLKIQPAKLEDSAVYLCASSMSGVKNSPLHFGNGTRLTVT.

The chain joins TRBV27 to TRBJ1-6, with TRBD1 identical over 8 bases. The V gene's germline CDR1 is MNHEY and CDR2 SMNVEV (reference sequence). With 5 bases clipped from V and 7 bases from J, the junction kept 7 bases outside the gene matches. This CDR3 spans 15 amino acids. The CDR3 sequence is CASSDRGPRNSPLHF. The CDR3 DNA sequence: TGTGCCAGCAGTGACAGGGGTCCTAGGAATTCACCCCTCCACTTT.

The chain carries TRBV19 and TRBJ2-7, with TRBD1 matching 7 bases. The CDR3 is made up of 15 amino acids. CDR1 LNHDA and CDR2 SQIVND come from the germline V gene (reference sequence). V shed 3 bases, J shed 5 bases, and the junction held 10 bases outside the gene matches. In nucleotides, the CDR3 is TGTGCCAGTAGTATGGCACAGGGGATCGTCCACGAGCAGTACTTC. Protein: CASSMAQGIVHEQYF. Variable domain in full (rest from reference TRBV19 and TRBJ2-7): DGGITQSPKYLFRKEGQNVTLSCEQNLNHDAMYWYRQDPGQGLRLIYYSQIVNDFQKGDIAEGYSVSREKKESFPLTVTSAQKNPTAFYLCASSMAQGIVHEQYFGPGTRLTVT.

The chain couples TRBV27 to TRBJ1-6; D is possibly TRBD1 (6 bases). Germline values: CDR1 MNHEY, CDR2 SMNVEV (reference sequence). V was cut by 3 bases and J by 7 bases, with 10 bases left in between. There are 14 residues in the CDR3. The CDR3 coding sequence is TGTGCCAGCAGTTTTGGCCAGGGGAATTCACCCCTCCACTTT. This codes for CASSFGQGNSPLHF.

This sequence joins TRBV15 and TRBJ2-7; D is perhaps TRBD2 (5 bases). This CDR3 comprises 14 residues. With 5 bases removed from V and 7 bases from J, the gap between germline ends came to 18 bases. CDR1 LNHNV and CDR2 YYDKDF come from the germline V gene (reference sequence). The CDR3 sequence: CATSPRRGPGEQYF. In nucleotides, the CDR3 is TGTGCCACCAGCCCCCGCCGGGGTCCCGGGGAGCAGTACTTC.

This chain uses TRBV5-4 with TRBJ2-7; 9 bases match TRBD1. The CDR3 length is 14 residues. The V segment lost 6 bases and the J segment 0 bases; nucleotides outside the gene matches: 4. CDR1 and CDR2 (germline): SGHNT, YYREEE (reference sequence). The CDR3 reads CASTPGQGSYEQYF. DNA of the CDR3: TGTGCCAGCACCCCGGGACAGGGCTCCTACGAGCAGTACTTC.

The V gene is TRBV5-1, the J gene TRBJ2-1, with TRBD1 matching 9 bases. Trimming removed 4 bases from V and 8 bases from J; junction bases left unmatched: 13. The CDR3 length is 16 residues. The germline V gene has CDR1 SGHRS and CDR2 YFSETQ. CDR3 DNA: TGCGCCAGCAGCGCCGGGACAGGGTCCGTTCGACATGAGCAGTTCTTC. Protein product: CASSAGTGSVRHEQFF.

The chain recombines TRBV7-2 with TRBJ2-6, with a tentative D call TRBD2 (6 bases). CDR1 SGHTA and CDR2 FQGNSA come from the germline V gene. Between the trimmed V and J ends, which lost 5 bases and 2 bases, there was a span of 16 bases. This CDR3 is 17 amino acids long. The CDR3 coding sequence is TGTGCCAGCAGCCCCCGGATGGGAGGCACTGGGGCCAACGTCCTGACTTTC. It yields the protein CASSPRMGGTGANVLTF.